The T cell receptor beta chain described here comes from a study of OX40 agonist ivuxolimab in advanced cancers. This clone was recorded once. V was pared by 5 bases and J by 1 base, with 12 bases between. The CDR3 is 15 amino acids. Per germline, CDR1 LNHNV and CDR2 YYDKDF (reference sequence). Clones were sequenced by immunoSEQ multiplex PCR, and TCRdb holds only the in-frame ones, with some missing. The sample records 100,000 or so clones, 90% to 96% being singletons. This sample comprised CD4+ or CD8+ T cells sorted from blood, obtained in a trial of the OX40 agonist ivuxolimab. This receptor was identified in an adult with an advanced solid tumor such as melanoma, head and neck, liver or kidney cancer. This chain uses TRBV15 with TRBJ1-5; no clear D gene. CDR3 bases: TGTGCCACCAGCGCGTCCAAGGGAAGCAATCAGCCCCAGCATTTT. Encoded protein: CATSASKGSNQPQHF.